The rows below give T cell receptor beta chains drawn from one sample of a study of beta chain features in type 1 diabetes. The repertoire was sequenced with immunoSEQ multiplex PCR; TCRdb's copy has only in-frame clones and lacks some. The sample yields about 140,000 clones, roughly 10% seen once. Source material: central memory CD4+ T cells from blood. All receptors derive from a woman between 40 and 50 years old in good health. CDR3s leave out the opening cysteine and the closing phenylalanine or tryptophan. The D gene is left open where the match is weak. For some rows the clone size is stated as once, few or many, or as a class when expanded; others skip it.

TRBV7-8	-	-	ASSLSPVNTEAF
TRBV5-1	-	-	ASSRRGGPADTQY
TRBV10-3	-	TRBD2	AIGRTSGGASVDTQY
TRBV6-5	-	-	ASSYSILSGTEAF
TRBV2	few	-	ASSESLARQF
TRBV7-6	few	-	ASSLGLGGGSSYNEQF
TRBV7-2	few	-	ASSLEAVLT
TRBV6-5	few	-	ASARTASSNQPQH
TRBV6-5	-	TRBD1	ASTSGGGYT
TRBV29-1	many	TRBD1	SARSGTGEKLF
TRBV7-2	few	TRBD1	ASSLGTGGTETQY
TRBV6-5	few	-	ASRSPTGSGTEAF
TRBV19	many	-	ASSAGAGGNQPQH
TRBV2	many	TRBD2	ASKERGAVNEQF
TRBV7-2	-	-	ASSLERRGGGELF
TRBV29-1	few	TRBD1	SVEWTGVTEAF
TRBV5-1	few	TRBD1	GWVIWDSMNTEAF
TRBV9	-	-	ASSVGGHNTDTQY
TRBV7-2	-	-	ASSLGPSASYNEQF